The 20 T cell receptor beta chains presented below share a single source sample, sequenced in a study of shared clonotypes between healthy human individuals. TCRdb's copy holds only in-frame clones and misses some; the assay was immunoSEQ multiplex PCR. The table lists around 690,000 clones, roughly 87% of them singletons. The sample taken for sequencing was memory CD8+ T cells from PBMCs. Subset: CD45RO+ cells pooled with CCR7-negative TemRA cells. The receptor source for this set is a man younger than 30 in good health. Some clones in this sample may be carry-over from other donors' samples.

The CDR3 reads CASSVGYNMNTEAFF. The CDR3 DNA sequence: TGTGCCAGCAGCGTAGGCTACAACATGAACACTGAAGCTTTCTTT. The chain uses TRBV9 and TRBJ1-1, with D hard to call. Trimming stripped 0 bases from V and 0 bases from J, with 9 bases between. The germline V gene has CDR1 SGDLS and CDR2 YYNGEE. The CDR3 sequence is 15 residues long.

The CDR3 DNA follows: TGTGCCAGCAGCCAGATCCCAGCGGGAGTGGTGGCAGATACGCAGTATTTT. Encoded protein: CASSQIPAGVVADTQYF. The chain combines TRBV7-9 with TRBJ2-3, with 8 bases matching TRBD2. CDR1 is SEHNR, CDR2 FQNEAQ, per germline (reference sequence). The CDR3 contains 17 residues. V dropped 5 bases and J dropped 4; count of bases not matched to a gene: 14.

J is TRBJ2-1 and V is TRBV2, with TRBD2 as a possible D gene (6 bases). The CDR3 extends over 15 amino acids. Germline V CDR1 and CDR2: SNHLY, FYNNEI. V was pared by 6 bases and J by 3 bases, with 15 bases between. The CDR3 nucleotides are TGTGCCAGCAGGGGGAGGCTAGCGAGCTACAATGAGCAGTTCTTC. Amino acids: CASRGRLASYNEQFF.

This clone appeared once. The chain links TRBV28 to TRBJ1-2; D is unclear. The CDR3 covers 13 residues. Trimming stripped 4 bases from V and 2 bases from J, with 8 bases between. Germline CDR1 reads MDHEN; CDR2 reads SYDVKM. CDR3 nucleotides: TGTGCCAGCAGTTCCACGGAGAACTATGGCTACACCTTC. Translation gives CASSSTENYGYTF.

The J gene is TRBJ1-2, the V gene TRBV6-6; D is possibly TRBD1 (6 bases). CDR3 size: 14 residues. Trimming left V 4 bases short and J 4 bases short, with 13 bases between. Germline V gene sequence: CDR1 MNHNY, CDR2 SVGAGI (reference sequence). This CDR3 is CASSSNRAAYGYTF. CDR3 nucleotides: TGTGCCAGCAGTTCAAACAGGGCCGCCTATGGCTACACCTTC.

The chain recombines TRBV27 with TRBJ1-5; D may be TRBD1 (5 bases). The V gene's germline CDR1 is MNHEY and CDR2 SMNVEV (reference sequence). Trimming stripped 8 bases from V and 2 bases from J, with 13 bases between. The CDR3 has 14 amino acids. Here the CDR3 reads CASQWQGGNQPQHF. DNA for the CDR3: TGTGCCAGCCAATGGCAAGGGGGCAATCAGCCCCAGCATTTT.

The V gene is TRBV5-1, the J gene TRBJ2-7; no clear D. Germline-derived CDR1 and CDR2 are SGHRS and YFSETQ. V was clipped by 3 bases and J by 2 bases, with 6 bases between them. CDR3 length equals 12 residues. CDR3 protein: CASSSEAYEQYF. The CDR3 nucleotides are TGCGCCAGCAGCTCAGAAGCCTACGAGCAGTACTTC.

The chain has TRBV28 and TRBJ2-4; D perhaps matches TRBD1 (5 bases). The V end lost 7 bases, the J end lost 0 bases, and 13 bases lay between the germline ends. This CDR3 is built from 15 residues. CDR1 is MDHEN and CDR2 is SYDVKM in the germline V gene. The CDR3: CASIRQPVAKNIQYF. For the CDR3, the DNA is TGTGCCAGCATCCGACAGCCCGTAGCCAAAAACATTCAGTACTTC.

The gene calls are TRBV4-2 and TRBJ2-7; D unresolved. In germline, CDR1 is LGHNA, CDR2 YNFKEQ. The length of the CDR3 is 16 residues. Trimming took off 0 bases at V and 2 bases at J, with 14 bases between the two ends. Here the CDR3 DNA reads TGTGCCAGCAGCCAAGAAATTGGGGTTGGAGCCTACGAGCAGTACTTC. Translating gives CASSQEIGVGAYEQYF.

V usage is TRBV27 and J usage is TRBJ2-7; D not certain. CDR1 is MNHEY, CDR2 SMNVEV, per germline (reference sequence). The CDR3 covers 14 residues. V gave up 4 bases and J gave up 0 bases, with 10 bases separating them. The CDR3 here is CASSSPARSYEQYF. In DNA, the CDR3 is TGTGCCAGCAGTTCCCCGGCCCGCTCCTACGAGCAGTACTTC.

This chain connects TRBV10-3 to TRBJ2-2; 8 nucleotides match TRBD2. Looked up from germline, CDR1 is ENHRY and CDR2 is SYGVKD. This CDR3 is 13 amino acids long. Trimming at V came to 7 bases and at J to 6 bases, leaving 4 bases not matched to a gene. The CDR3 is CAITPGGAGELFF. The CDR3 DNA is TGTGCCATCACTCCGGGGGGGGCCGGGGAGCTGTTTTTT.

This clone has a single count. The chain is built from TRBV10-3 and TRBJ1-2; unclear D gene. The V gene's germline CDR1 is ENHRY and CDR2 SYGVKD. The CDR3 is 15 amino acids. Deletions cut 3 bases from V and 2 bases from J, with 13 bases between. The CDR3 sequence is CAISEEVLGNYGYTF. The CDR3 DNA reads as TGTGCCATCAGTGAAGAGGTATTAGGAAACTATGGCTACACCTTC.

The chain employs TRBV10-2 and TRBJ2-7; no definite D call. The germline V and J ends were trimmed by 8 bases and 6 bases, with 11 bases remaining between them. The CDR3 totals 11 residues. Germline lookup yields CDR1 WSHSY and CDR2 SAAADI. The CDR3 DNA is TGCGCCAGCGCGGACGGGCTCGAGCAGTACTTC. Amino acid sequence: CASADGLEQYF.

This chain connects TRBV7-9 to TRBJ2-1, with D perhaps given as TRBD1 or TRBD2 (5 bases each). The CDR3 is 17 residues long. Trimming removed 3 bases from V and 5 bases from J, with 20 bases in between. Germline V gives CDR1 SEHNR, CDR2 FQNEAQ (reference sequence). This CDR3 reads CASSFWGTLREDNEQFF. The CDR3, as DNA: TGTGCCAGCAGCTTTTGGGGGACCCTAAGGGAAGACAATGAGCAGTTCTTC.

The CDR3 DNA reads TGTGCCAGCAGCACCTTCACTGGGGACAGGCGAAGATATGGCTACACCTTC. This codes for CASSTFTGDRRRYGYTF. The chain combines TRBV5-6 with TRBJ1-2, with 8 bases matching TRBD1. Germline CDR1 and CDR2: SGHDT and YYEEEE. The V gene end was trimmed by 4 bases and the J gene end by 5 bases; junction bases not matched to a gene: 16. The CDR3 spans 17 residues.

J is TRBJ2-3 and V is TRBV5-4; TRBD2 matches at 8 bases. Germline values: CDR1 SGHNT, CDR2 YYREEE (reference sequence). Losses at the gene ends were 1 base for V and 4 bases for J; bases not matched to a gene: 5. The CDR3 is 15 residues long. CDR3 residues: CASSLWREAPDTQYF. In DNA, the CDR3 is TGTGCCAGCAGCTTGTGGCGGGAGGCCCCAGATACGCAGTATTTT.

The J gene is TRBJ2-7, the V gene TRBV27; 8 bases match TRBD2. Germline V lookup: CDR1 MNHEY, CDR2 SMNVEV (reference sequence). CDR3 size: 13 residues. J was trimmed by 11 bases and V by 3 bases; bases with no gene match: 9. The CDR3 spells CASSFQTGGVEYF. The CDR3 region has the DNA TGTGCCAGCAGTTTCCAAACCGGGGGGGTAGAGTACTTC.

The genes are TRBV7-9 and TRBJ2-1; 8 bases align to TRBD2. This CDR3 is 16 amino acids long. The germline V gene encodes CDR1 SEHNR and CDR2 FQNEAQ (reference sequence). V was clipped by 5 bases and J by 6 bases; unmatched bases: 12. The DNA for the CDR3 is TGTGCCAGCAGCCCACGGCCCGGGAGGGGGGTCAATGAGCAGTTCTTC. This sequence encodes CASSPRPGRGVNEQFF.

This clone has just a few counts. V and J are TRBV5-4 and TRBJ2-6; no reliable D call. This CDR3 comprises 14 residues. CDR1 SGHNT and CDR2 YYREEE come from the germline V gene (reference sequence). Trimming removed 3 bases at V and 3 bases at J, with 7 bases between. The CDR3 bases are TGTGCCAGCAGCTCAGACTTTGGGGCCAACGTCCTGACTTTC. Protein: CASSSDFGANVLTF.

The rearrangement links TRBV5-8 to TRBJ1-1; no clear D. The CDR3 runs 13 residues. Germline V gene sequence: CDR1 SGHTS, CDR2 YDEGEE. V was trimmed by 3 bases and J by 1 base, leaving 7 bases between them. DNA for the CDR3: TGTGCCAGCAGCTGGCGGCCGAACACTGAAGCTTTCTTT. This codes for CASSWRPNTEAFF.